These 10 T cell receptor beta chains originate from one sample sequenced in a study of blood T cells in healthy people across ages. Through a sample-barcoded 5' primer and a J-beta primer mix, a second PCR was run for about 6 to 11 cycles. TCRdb processed the 5' RACE reads anew with MiXCR; each CDR3 protein has one entry. The table includes 1.5 million to 2 million distinct CDR3 sequences, around 50% detected once. The sequenced sample was blood. The origin of the receptors is a woman aged 35 to 49 in good health.

The chain employs TRBV7-6 and TRBJ1-5, with TRBD1 as a possible D gene (5 bases). Germline V gene sequence: CDR1 SGHVS, CDR2 FNYEAQ. This CDR3 has 15 residues. The V and J ends lost 5 bases and 0 bases respectively, with 11 bases between them. The CDR3 region is CASSMTADSNQPQHF. CDR3 nucleotide sequence: TGTGCCAGCAGCATGACAGCAGATAGCAATCAGCCCCAGCATTTT.

The CDR3 DNA follows: TGTGCCAGCAGTTTCCAGCGGGCCTACAATGAGCAGTTCTTC. This codes for CASSFQRAYNEQFF. This chain joins TRBV12-3 or TRBV12-4 and TRBJ2-1; tentatively, D is TRBD2 (6 bases). The CDR3 is made up of 14 amino acids. V was clipped by 3 bases and J by 2 bases, with 8 bases between them.

The chain couples TRBV29-1 to TRBJ1-2; D gene ambiguous. Germline V lookup: CDR1 SQVTM, CDR2 ANQGSEA. The CDR3 consists of 13 residues. With 1 base removed from V and 8 bases from J, the gap between germline ends came to 14 bases. CDR3 loop: CSVEAIRNGGYTF. CDR3 nucleotide sequence: TGCAGCGTTGAAGCCATAAGGAATGGGGGCTACACCTTC.

Comment on this clonotype: Germline is not matched at one junction end, which may reflect a read error. The chain carries TRBV5-1 and TRBJ2-1; TRBD2 agrees at 10 bases. Germline V gene lookup returns CDR1 SGHRS and CDR2 YFSETQ. The CDR3 runs to 16 residues. The CDR3 loop is CASSDERGGRSNEQLF. The CDR3 nucleotides read TGCGCCAGCAGCGACGAGCGGGGGGGCCGTTCTAATGAGCAGTTATTC.

This clonotype has only a few counts. V gene TRBV6-2 or TRBV6-3 combines with J gene TRBJ2-1; TRBD1 matches 10 bases. The CDR3 is made up of 16 amino acids. Trimming cost V 5 bases and J 7 bases; bases outside gene matches: 11. The germline V gene has CDR1 MNHEY and CDR2 SVGEGT. In DNA form, the CDR3 reads TGTGCCAGCAGTCTCCACCAGGCGGGACAGGGGAATGAGCAGTTCTTC. Translation: CASSLHQAGQGNEQFF.

The chain couples TRBV9 to TRBJ1-2, with no clear D. CDR1 and CDR2 (germline): SGDLS, YYNGEE. V gave up 2 bases and J gave up 6 bases, with 23 bases separating them. The length of the CDR3 is 17 residues. CDR3 sequence reads: CASSVSQSRHHLDGYTF. DNA for the CDR3: TGTGCCAGCAGCGTCTCACAGTCCCGGCATCATCTTGATGGCTACACCTTC. The variable domain in full, with the rest retrieved from reference TRBV9 and TRBJ1-2, is DSGVTQTPKHLITATGQRVTLRCSPRSGDLSVYWYQQSLDQGLQFLIQYYNGEERAKGNILERFSAQQFPDLHSELNLSSLELGDSALYFCASSVSQSRHHLDGYTFGSGTRLTVV.

The chain has TRBV6-5 and TRBJ2-1; D is uncertain. The CDR3 is 12 amino acids. V was pared by 6 bases and J by 10 bases, with 13 bases between. CDR1 is MNHEY and CDR2 is SVGAGI in the germline V gene. CDR3 loop: CASRGSLREQFF. The CDR3 nucleotides read TGTGCCAGCAGGGGTAGCCTTCGGGAGCAGTTCTTC.

This chain uses TRBV3-1 with TRBJ2-5, with 8 bases matching TRBD2. Looked up from germline, CDR1 is LGHDT and CDR2 is YNNKEL (reference sequence). J was trimmed by 4 bases and V by 0 bases; bases with no gene match: 16. This CDR3 contains 19 residues. The CDR3 DNA reads as TGTGCCAGCAGCCAAGATTGGGGGGGTGGTAGCGGGGAGCGAGAGACCCAGTACTTC. Protein product: CASSQDWGGGSGERETQYF.

This clonotype was seen only once. V usage is TRBV15 and J usage is TRBJ1-6; TRBD1 matches at 7 bases. The J segment lost 10 bases and the V segment lost 3 bases, leaving 12 bases of the junction unmatched. This CDR3 comprises 16 residues. Germline loops: CDR1 LNHNV, CDR2 YYDKDF (reference sequence). The CDR3 here is CATSRAGQFIGSPLHF. CDR3 DNA: TGTGCCACCAGCAGGGCGGGACAGTTTATTGGATCACCCCTCCACTTT.

The chain is built from TRBV24-1 and TRBJ2-5; TRBD1 agrees at 8 bases. Per germline, CDR1 KGHDR and CDR2 SFDVKD. V dropped 1 base and J dropped 5; count of bases not matched to a gene: 8. This CDR3 comprises 16 residues. DNA of the CDR3: TGTGCCACCAGTGATTTTAACAGGGGGATCTCGGAGACCCAGTACTTC. It specifies CATSDFNRGISETQYF.